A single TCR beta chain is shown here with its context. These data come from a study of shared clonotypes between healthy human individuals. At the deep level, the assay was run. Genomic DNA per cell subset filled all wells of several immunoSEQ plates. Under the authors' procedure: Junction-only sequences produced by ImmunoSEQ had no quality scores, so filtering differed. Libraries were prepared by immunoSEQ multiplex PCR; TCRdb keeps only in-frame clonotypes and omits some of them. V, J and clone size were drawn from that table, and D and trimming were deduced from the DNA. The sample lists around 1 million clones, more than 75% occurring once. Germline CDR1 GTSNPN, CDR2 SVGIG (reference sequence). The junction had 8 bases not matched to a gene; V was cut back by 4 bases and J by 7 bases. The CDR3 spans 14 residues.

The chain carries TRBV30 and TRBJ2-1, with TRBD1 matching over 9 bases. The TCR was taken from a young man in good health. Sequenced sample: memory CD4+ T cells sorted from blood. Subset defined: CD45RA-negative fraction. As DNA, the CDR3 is TGTGCCTGGATTCGGACAGGGGCGGGGAATGAGCAGTTCTTC. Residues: CAWIRTGAGNEQFF.